The 5 T cell receptor beta chains given below trace back to one sample, sequenced in a study of blood T cell repertoires in COVID-19. Generated by immunoSEQ multiplex PCR, the TCRdb table keeps only in-frame clones and is missing some. The sample holds tens of thousands of clones, approximately 89% seen once. The sequencing sample was made of peripheral blood. These receptors originate from a man older than 75 with active or convalescent COVID-19.

The rearrangement links TRBV3-1 (or the pseudogene TRBV3-2) to TRBJ2-1; D may be TRBD2 (8 bases). The CDR3 contains 17 residues. V lost 2 bases to trimming and J lost 4 bases, with 18 bases between them. The germline V gene has CDR1 LGHDT and CDR2 YNNKEL (reference sequence). The CDR3 region has the DNA TGTGCCAGCAGCCAATTCCGACGGGAGGGGGCTTACAATGAGCAGTTCTTC. Translated, it gives CASSQFRREGAYNEQFF.

J is TRBJ2-1 and V is TRBV9; TRBD2 aligns across 16 bases. The CDR3 loop spans 17 amino acids. Germline trimming cut 0 bases from V and 9 bases from J; bases unmatched to any gene: 6. Germline V gene data show CDR1 as SGDLS and CDR2 as YYNGEE. The DNA for the CDR3 is TGTGCCAGCAGCGTAGTCGGGACTAGCGGGGGGGCGGTTGAGCAGTTCTTC. Residues: CASSVVGTSGGAVEQFF.

V is TRBV7-2 and J is TRBJ2-1; 14 nucleotides line up with TRBD2. This CDR3 region has 16 residues. Per the germline V gene, CDR1 is SGHTA and CDR2 is FQGNSA. Losses at the gene ends were 0 bases for V and 6 bases for J; bases not matched to a gene: 1. This CDR3 reads CASSLAGTSGSNEQFF. CDR3 sequence (DNA): TGTGCCAGCAGCTTAGCCGGGACTAGCGGGAGCAATGAGCAGTTCTTC.

The rearrangement uses TRBV5-1 and TRBJ2-3, with 15 bases that match TRBD2. This CDR3 region has 17 residues. The germline V gene has CDR1 SGHRS and CDR2 YFSETQ. Trimming removed 3 bases from V and 4 bases from J; junction bases left unmatched: 6. CDR3 in amino acids: CASSSGLAGGEADTQYF. CDR3 in DNA: TGCGCCAGCAGCTCGGGACTAGCGGGGGGCGAGGCAGATACGCAGTATTTT. Filled out from reference TRBV5-1 and TRBJ2-3, the complete variable domain reads KAGVTQTPRYLIKTRGQQVTLSCSPISGHRSVSWYQQTPGQGLQFLFEYFSETQRNKGNFPGRFSGRQFSNSRSEMNVSTLELGDSALYLCASSSGLAGGEADTQYFGPGTRLTVL.

The chain combines TRBV7-9 with TRBJ1-6; D is perhaps TRBD1 (5 bases). CDR1 is SEHNR and CDR2 is FQNEAQ in the germline V gene (reference sequence). The CDR3 runs to 13 residues. Trimming cost V 10 bases and J 10 bases, with 17 bases left between them. This CDR3 is CATAGGGDSPLHF. Here the CDR3 DNA reads TGTGCCACCGCCGGGGGAGGAGACTCACCCCTCCACTTT.